This T cell receptor (beta chain) was captured by sequencing in a study of blood T cell repertoires in COVID-19. Study background: In each case, the material was cDNA or gDNA derived from T cells, B-cell-depleted T cells, or PBMCs.

The germline gives CDR1 LNHDA, CDR2 SQIVND (reference sequence). J lost 2 bases, V lost 0 bases, and 10 bases had no gene match. The CDR3 is made up of 19 amino acids. In the original processing: Scientists estimated how many nucleated cells there were by amplifying reference gene primers. Sequencing was performed with immunoSEQ multiplex PCR; in TCRdb, only in-frame clones are kept and a portion is missing. D and trimming were read from the DNA, whereas the V and J calls and clone size are those reported in that table. The profile shows about 24,000 clones, 70% to 90% of them singletons. The sequencing sample was made of peripheral blood. This chain uses TRBV19 with TRBJ1-6, with 7 bases lining up with TRBD1. The TCR was taken from a man aged 65 to 85 with acute or convalescent COVID-19. The CDR3 protein is CASSIDRDSRLAYNSPLHF. In DNA, the CDR3 is TGTGCCAGTAGTATAGACCGGGACAGTCGCCTTGCCTATAATTCACCCCTCCACTTT.